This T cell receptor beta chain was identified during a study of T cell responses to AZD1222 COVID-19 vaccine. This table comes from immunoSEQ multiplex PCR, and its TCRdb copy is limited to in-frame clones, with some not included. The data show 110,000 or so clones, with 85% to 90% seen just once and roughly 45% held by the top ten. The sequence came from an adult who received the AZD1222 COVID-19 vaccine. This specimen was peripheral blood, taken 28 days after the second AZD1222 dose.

The DNA for the CDR3 is TGTGCCGGAGCCGGGGAGAGAATCACCGGGGAGCTGTTTTTT. It is translated as CAGAGERITGELFF. The chain combines TRBV27 with TRBJ2-2; D is possibly TRBD2 (5 bases). Germline CDR1 is MNHEY and CDR2 is SMNVEV (reference sequence). V lost 11 bases to trimming and J lost 4 bases, with 17 bases between them. The CDR3 covers 14 residues.